These 7 T cell receptor beta chains originate from one sample sequenced in a study of molecular identifiers for immune sequencing clone quantification listed by TCRdb under 2018. The protocol used for the library was PCR. Sequencing took place on a NextSeq 500. TCRdb cleaned the public reads at Q25 with fastp, built clones with MiXCR and kept in-frame beta chains. Each record represents a unique CDR3 protein, reported with the most common genes and DNA among its rows. This sample holds about 630,000 distinct CDR3 sequences; around 25% were observed only once. The ten largest make up about 0.84% of the sample. Source material: naive CD8+ T cells from blood, with Jurkat cell RNA spiked in. The meaning of the sample's cell subset or site label: FACS-sorted CD8+CD4-CCR7+CD45RA+ naive T cells. The source of these receptors is a human donor in good health. Some libraries in this study had Jurkat cell RNA spiked in.

The table lists this clonotype with many counts. The J gene is TRBJ2-1, the V gene TRBV30; D uncertain. V lost 0 bases and J lost 9, with 12 bases in between. This CDR3 spans 13 amino acids. From germline, CDR1 is GTSNPN and CDR2 SVGIG (reference sequence). In DNA form, the CDR3 reads TGTGCCTGGAGTGTAGTGTCCCAAGGTGAGCAGTTCTTC. Protein product: CAWSVVSQGEQFF.

This clonotype was counted ten times or more. The chain is built from TRBV4-3 and TRBJ2-7; 7 nucleotides align to TRBD2. V shed 0 bases, J shed 5 bases, and the junction held 10 bases outside the gene matches. Germline assignment: CDR1 LGHNA and CDR2 YSLEER. This CDR3 has 16 residues. The CDR3 here is CASSQDQGGASDEQYF. Written as DNA, the CDR3 is TGCGCCAGCAGCCAAGACCAGGGAGGGGCTAGCGACGAGCAGTACTTC.

The rearrangement links TRBV11-2 to TRBJ2-7, with D tentatively TRBD1 (5 bases). The V end was cut by 2 bases, the J end by 5 bases, with 13 bases between. The CDR3 is 14 amino acids. Germline CDR1 is SGHAT and CDR2 is FQNNGV. As DNA, the CDR3 is TGTGCCAGCAGCTTATGGAGACAGAACGACGAGCAGTACTTC. It translates to CASSLWRQNDEQYF.

The sample holds a few counts of this clonotype. V gene TRBV28 combines with J gene TRBJ2-7, with 7 bases matching TRBD1. Trimming cost V 6 bases and J 3 bases; bases outside gene matches: 11. The CDR3 sequence is 15 residues long. Germline values: CDR1 MDHEN, CDR2 SYDVKM. CDR3 amino acids: CASSRQGSSLYEQYF. The DNA for the CDR3 is TGTGCCAGCAGCCGACAGGGCTCAAGTCTCTACGAGCAGTACTTC.

The V and J genes are TRBV5-1 and TRBJ1-1; D may be TRBD1 (5 bases). The CDR3 extends over 15 amino acids. Trimming removed 1 base at V and 3 bases at J, with 13 bases between. CDR1 and CDR2 (germline): SGHRS, YFSETQ. CDR3 sequence reads: CASSLTAGRDTEAFF. The DNA of the CDR3 is TGCGCCAGCAGCTTGACCGCAGGGCGGGACACTGAAGCTTTCTTT.

This clonotype was seen repeatedly, ten times or more. J is TRBJ2-7 and V is TRBV4-1; TRBD1 aligns across 9 bases. CDR3 length equals 15 residues. From germline, CDR1 is MGHRA and CDR2 YSYEKL. The ends lost 3 bases at V and 6 bases at J; junction bases unmatched: 9. The CDR3 DNA follows: TGCGCCAGCAGCCACGCTACCGGGACAGGGCTCGAGCAGTACTTC. Translated: CASSHATGTGLEQYF.

The V gene is TRBV4-2, the J gene TRBJ1-2, with a tentative D call TRBD1 (5 bases). From germline, CDR1 is LGHNA and CDR2 YNFKEQ. The V end lost 8 bases, the J end lost 3 bases, and 10 bases lay between the germline ends. This CDR3 is 12 amino acids long. The CDR3 here is CASGGLDYGYTF. In nucleotides, the CDR3 is TGTGCCAGCGGGGGTCTGGACTATGGCTACACCTTC.